The 29 T cell receptor beta chains below come from one sample, sequenced in a study of neoadjuvant anti-PD-1 for oral cavity cancer. As for time point: after neoadjuvant nivolumab, at surgical resection. The assay was immunoSEQ multiplex PCR, and TCRdb's table has in-frame clones only and misses some. The data hold just under 70,000 clones, with approximately 85% observed a single time. The sample in question was PBMCs, obtained after nivolumab (anti-PD-1) treatment. The receptors stem from a person aged 40-85 years with oral cavity squamous cell carcinoma.

The chain has TRBV30 and TRBJ1-1; maybe TRBD1 (5 bases). Trimming stripped 3 bases from V and 1 base from J, with 12 bases between. Germline V gives CDR1 GTSNPN, CDR2 SVGIG (reference sequence). This CDR3 has 14 residues. The CDR3 DNA reads as TGTGCCTGGAGCGTTGGGGGTTGGAACACTGAAGCTTTCTTT. Amino acids: CAWSVGGWNTEAFF.

The chain couples TRBV2 to TRBJ1-2; weak D call: TRBD1 (5 bases). CDR1 and CDR2 (germline): SNHLY, FYNNEI. Trimming left V 8 bases short and J 3 bases short, with 13 bases between. CDR3 length: 13 residues. The CDR3 nucleotides read TGTGCCAGCGGGGGTGGGACCGACTATGGCTACACCTTC. Amino acids: CASGGGTDYGYTF.

This chain links TRBV7-6 with TRBJ1-2, with D uncertain. This CDR3 has 13 residues. V gave up 5 bases and J gave up 4 bases, with 11 bases separating them. From germline, CDR1 is SGHVS and CDR2 FNYEAQ. The CDR3 DNA is TGTGCCAGCAGCCCAGAGCGAGGCTATGGCTACACCTTC. It encodes CASSPERGYGYTF.

V usage is TRBV6-4 and J usage is TRBJ2-3; 13 positions agree with TRBD2. CDR3 length: 15 amino acids. Germline V gene data show CDR1 as MRHNA and CDR2 as SNTAGT. After removal of 2 bases from V and 4 bases from J, the junction contained 0 bases not matched to a gene. The CDR3 here is CASSDGLAGADTQYF. The DNA for the CDR3 is TGTGCCAGCAGTGACGGACTAGCGGGAGCAGATACGCAGTATTTT.

The chain links TRBV6-6 to TRBJ2-5; D is tentatively TRBD1 or TRBD2 (5 bases each). The germline CDR1 and CDR2 sequences are MNHNY and SVGAGI (reference sequence). Trimming removed 7 bases from V and 2 bases from J, with 14 bases in between. CDR3 length equals 14 residues. The CDR3 bases are TGTGCCAGCATCCCTCGGGACCAGCAAGAGACCCAGTACTTC. It specifies CASIPRDQQETQYF.

The chain links TRBV19 to TRBJ2-2, with 8 bases lining up with TRBD2. CDR1 is LNHDA and CDR2 is SQIVND in the germline V gene (reference sequence). This CDR3 is built from 16 residues. The J segment lost 6 bases and the V segment lost 3 bases, leaving 9 bases of the junction unmatched. The CDR3: CASSIGTRINAGELFF. The CDR3 DNA reads TGTGCCAGTAGTATTGGGACTAGAATCAACGCCGGGGAGCTGTTTTTT.

The V call is TRBV5-1, the J call TRBJ2-3, with 15 bases matching TRBD2. V gave up 3 bases and J gave up 1 base; unmatched junction bases: 9. Germline CDR1 SGHRS, CDR2 YFSETQ. The CDR3 has 19 amino acids. The CDR3 here is CASSSGGLAGGPGTDTQYF. Here the CDR3 DNA reads TGCGCCAGCAGCTCGGGGGGACTAGCGGGAGGCCCCGGCACAGATACGCAGTATTTT. Supplemented by reference TRBV5-1 and TRBJ2-3, the full variable domain reads KAGVTQTPRYLIKTRGQQVTLSCSPISGHRSVSWYQQTPGQGLQFLFEYFSETQRNKGNFPGRFSGRQFSNSRSEMNVSTLELGDSALYLCASSSGGLAGGPGTDTQYFGPGTRLTVL.

The chain is built from TRBV7-9 and TRBJ1-5; no reliable D call. Germline CDR1 and CDR2: SEHNR and FQNEAQ (reference sequence). The V end lost 1 base, the J end lost 8 bases, and 6 bases lay between the germline ends. This CDR3 has 12 residues. CDR3 coding DNA: TGTGCCAGCAGCTTAGAGACGGAGCCCCAGCATTTT. It specifies CASSLETEPQHF. The whole variable domain, filled in from reference TRBV7-9 and TRBJ1-5, reads DTGVSQNPRHKITKRGQNVTFRCDPISEHNRLYWYRQTLGQGPEFLTYFQNEAQLEKSRLLSDRFSAERPKGSFSTLEIQRTEQGDSAMYLCASSLETEPQHFGDGTRLSIL.

V and J are TRBV5-1 and TRBJ1-1; D is unresolved. The CDR3 length is 15 residues. V was pared by 4 bases and J by 0 bases, with 13 bases between. Germline lookup yields CDR1 SGHRS and CDR2 YFSETQ. The CDR3 here is CASSPTPEMNTEAFF. CDR3 DNA: TGCGCCAGCAGCCCTACGCCCGAGATGAACACTGAAGCTTTCTTT.

This chain uses TRBV7-2 with TRBJ2-5; TRBD2 matches 7 bases. CDR1 and CDR2 (germline): SGHTA, FQGNSA. Germline trimming cut 5 bases from V and 5 bases from J; bases unmatched to any gene: 8. The CDR3 spans 14 residues. CDR3 loop: CASSPVDGGETQYF. The CDR3 DNA is TGTGCCAGCAGCCCAGTGGACGGGGGGGAGACCCAGTACTTC. The full variable domain, its missing parts supplied by reference TRBV7-2 and TRBJ2-5, is GAGVSQSPSNKVTEKGKDVELRCDPISGHTALYWYRQSLGQGLEFLIYFQGNSAPDKSGLPSDRFSAERTGGSVSTLTIQRTQQEDSAVYLCASSPVDGGETQYFGPGTRLLVL.

This chain joins TRBV5-1 and TRBJ2-7, with 9 bases aligning to TRBD1. The CDR3 runs to 15 residues. V lost 4 bases, J lost 3 bases, and 8 bases stayed unmatched. CDR1 and CDR2 from the germline V gene are SGHRS and YFSETQ. The CDR3: CASSASGTGFYEQYF. In DNA, the CDR3 is TGCGCCAGCAGCGCGTCCGGGACAGGGTTCTACGAGCAGTACTTC.

The chain is built from TRBV7-9 and TRBJ1-5, with a weak D call TRBD1 (5 bases). The CDR3 extends over 14 amino acids. Germline V lookup: CDR1 SEHNR, CDR2 FQNEAQ (reference sequence). Trimming left V 1 base short and J 5 bases short, with 9 bases between. The CDR3 DNA is TGTGCCAGCAGCTTAGTAGGGGTTGATCAGCCCCAGCATTTT. It is translated as CASSLVGVDQPQHF.

The chain has TRBV4-1 and TRBJ2-3, with 7 bases matching TRBD1. After removal of 3 bases from V and 1 base from J, the junction contained 4 bases not matched to a gene. The CDR3 contains 15 residues. CDR1 and CDR2 from the germline V gene are MGHRA and YSYEKL. The chain's CDR3 is CASSHRTGGTDTQYF. As DNA, the CDR3 is TGCGCCAGCAGCCACCGGACAGGAGGCACAGATACGCAGTATTTT.

The chain couples TRBV7-9 to TRBJ1-1; the D gene is possibly TRBD1 (5 bases). This CDR3 spans 14 amino acids. V gave up 4 bases and J gave up 5 bases, with 14 bases separating them. The germline gives CDR1 SEHNR, CDR2 FQNEAQ (reference sequence). The CDR3 region is CASSSQGGSTEAFF. The CDR3 nucleotides are TGTGCCAGCAGCTCTCAGGGTGGGTCTACTGAAGCTTTCTTT.

The chain recombines TRBV7-8 with TRBJ1-2; the D gene is possibly TRBD1 (5 bases). CDR3 length: 13 residues. Germline V gives CDR1 SGHVS, CDR2 FQNEAQ. Trimming stripped 1 base from V and 12 bases from J, with 15 bases between. The CDR3 spells CASSLGGEGIHTF. CDR3 coding DNA: TGTGCCAGCAGCTTAGGCGGTGAGGGGATACACACCTTC.

The CDR3: CASSFDRDNYGYTF. CDR3 in DNA: TGTGCCAGCAGTTTCGACAGAGATAACTATGGCTACACCTTC. This chain links TRBV27 with TRBJ1-2; a weak D match, TRBD1 (5 bases). Germline values: CDR1 MNHEY, CDR2 SMNVEV (reference sequence). Deletions cut 3 bases from V and 1 base from J, with 9 bases between. This CDR3 has 14 residues.

This clone was picked up many times. This chain connects TRBV7-6 to TRBJ2-7, with D possibly being TRBD2 (6 bases). This CDR3 comprises 17 residues. V lost 5 bases and J lost 2, with 22 bases in between. Germline V gene data show CDR1 as SGHVS and CDR2 as FNYEAQ. The CDR3 nucleotides read TGTGCCAGCAGCGCCCACGGCGGGACTTCCAGCCCCTACGAGCAGTACTTC. It translates to CASSAHGGTSSPYEQYF.

This clone is a singleton in its sample. V gene TRBV28 combines with J gene TRBJ1-2; D is possibly TRBD1 (5 bases). Germline CDR1 and CDR2: MDHEN and SYDVKM. The length of the CDR3 is 14 residues. The germline V and J ends were trimmed by 1 base and 4 bases, with 10 bases remaining between them. The chain's CDR3 is CASSLSSGPYGYTF. DNA of the CDR3: TGTGCCAGCAGTTTATCGTCGGGACCCTATGGCTACACCTTC.

The chain couples TRBV5-1 to TRBJ2-5; the match to TRBD2 covers 8 bases. This CDR3 is 15 amino acids long. In germline, CDR1 is SGHRS, CDR2 YFSETQ. The V and J ends lost 1 base and 7 bases, in that order; junction bases with no gene match: 9. This chain's CDR3 is CASSLWREASSTQYF. The CDR3 region has the DNA TGCGCCAGCAGCTTGTGGCGGGAGGCAAGTTCGACCCAGTACTTC. The full variable domain, completed using reference TRBV5-1 and TRBJ2-5, is KAGVTQTPRYLIKTRGQQVTLSCSPISGHRSVSWYQQTPGQGLQFLFEYFSETQRNKGNFPGRFSGRQFSNSRSEMNVSTLELGDSALYLCASSLWREASSTQYFGPGTRLLVL.

The chain couples TRBV6-1 to TRBJ1-1; 8 nucleotides align to TRBD1. The V and J ends lost 4 bases and 4 bases, in that order; junction bases with no gene match: 5. The germline gives CDR1 MNHNS, CDR2 SASEGT. CDR3 length: 14 amino acids. The CDR3 is CASSGLDRGTEAFF. The CDR3 DNA reads TGTGCCAGCAGTGGCTTAGACAGGGGCACTGAAGCTTTCTTT.

The chain links TRBV27 to TRBJ2-7; 10 bases fit TRBD2. The ends lost 6 bases at V and 4 bases at J; junction bases unmatched: 18. The CDR3 is made up of 18 amino acids. Germline CDR1 MNHEY, CDR2 SMNVEV (reference sequence). Here the CDR3 DNA reads TGTGCCAGCAGAATGTCAGCGGGAGGGACAAGAAACTTTTACGAGCAGTACTTC. It codes for CASRMSAGGTRNFYEQYF.

The chain couples TRBV30 to TRBJ2-7, with TRBD2 matching over 9 bases. Germline V gives CDR1 GTSNPN, CDR2 SVGIG (reference sequence). CDR3 size: 13 residues. The ends lost 2 bases at V and 3 bases at J; junction bases unmatched: 2. This chain's CDR3 is CAWSRSGGYEQYF. As DNA, the CDR3 is TGTGCCTGGAGTCGTAGCGGGGGCTACGAGCAGTACTTC.

The V and J genes are TRBV6-1 and TRBJ1-5; D gene ambiguous. The CDR3 consists of 15 residues. V lost 4 bases and J 2 bases, leaving 12 bases between the germline ends. Germline V gene lookup returns CDR1 MNHNS and CDR2 SASEGT. The DNA of the CDR3 is TGTGCCAGCAGTGGAGCGGGGTCGGGCAATCAGCCCCAGCATTTT. Encoded protein: CASSGAGSGNQPQHF.

The CDR3, as DNA: TGTGCCACCAGCAGAGATGGTGGCAGCACAGATACGCAGTATTTT. As protein: CATSRDGGSTDTQYF. V usage is TRBV15 and J usage is TRBJ2-3, with no clear D. Between the trimmed V and J ends, which lost 0 bases and 0 bases, there was a span of 7 bases. CDR1 is LNHNV, CDR2 YYDKDF, per germline (reference sequence). The CDR3 contains 15 residues.

V usage is TRBV10-2 and J usage is TRBJ2-4; TRBD1 is a possible D gene (6 bases). Trimming stripped 8 bases from V and 3 bases from J, with 11 bases between. Germline CDR1 WSHSY, CDR2 SAAADI. The CDR3 spans 13 residues. The CDR3 sequence is CASEQGGKNIQYF. CDR3 nucleotide sequence: TGCGCCAGCGAACAGGGCGGCAAAAACATTCAGTACTTC.

This chain joins TRBV19 and TRBJ1-1; 7 nucleotides match TRBD1. The ends lost 7 bases at V and 0 bases at J; junction bases unmatched: 11. In germline, CDR1 is LNHDA, CDR2 SQIVND (reference sequence). The CDR3 has 16 amino acids. The DNA for the CDR3 is TGTGCCAGTACCGAGGGACAGCCCAGAATGAACACTGAAGCTTTCTTT. Encoded protein: CASTEGQPRMNTEAFF.

V gene TRBV20-1 combines with J gene TRBJ1-1; D remains ambiguous. The V end was cut by 3 bases, the J end by 8 bases, with 10 bases between. This CDR3 spans 11 amino acids. The germline gives CDR1 DFQATT, CDR2 SNEGSKA (reference sequence). This CDR3 is CSASPMGEAFF. The CDR3 nucleotides are TGCAGTGCTAGTCCTATGGGAGAAGCTTTCTTT.

This rearrangement joins TRBV5-8 to TRBJ2-2, with 14 nucleotides matching TRBD2. The CDR3 contains 16 residues. Unmatched junction bases numbered 0, after V lost 0 bases and J lost 5 bases. From germline, CDR1 is SGHTS and CDR2 YDEGEE. The CDR3 coding sequence is TGTGCCAGCAGCTTGGGGACTAGCGGGAGGACCGGGGAGCTGTTTTTT. It encodes CASSLGTSGRTGELFF.

V and J are TRBV2 and TRBJ2-6; 9 bases match TRBD2. The germline V gene has CDR1 SNHLY and CDR2 FYNNEI. The CDR3 covers 17 residues. V lost 7 bases and J lost 3; bases outside the gene matches: 10. CDR3: CASTGRGRAYGANVLTF. The CDR3 bases are TGTGCCAGCACCGGGCGCGGGAGGGCCTATGGGGCCAACGTCCTGACTTTC.